A selection of T cell receptor beta chains follows, all from one sample in a study of T cell responses to AZD1222 COVID-19 vaccine. Profiling relied on immunoSEQ multiplex PCR, and the TCRdb table lists in-frame clones only, not all of them. Of about 120,000 clones in the sample, 92% were seen once. The sequences come from peripheral blood, collected 28 days after the second AZD1222 dose. These receptors were collected from an adult who received the AZD1222 COVID-19 vaccine. Each CDR3 is given with its conserved first and last residue. The D gene is left open where the match is weak. The size of a clone is reported for some rows only, either as once, few or many, or as a class for expanded clones.

cdr3_nt: TGCGCCAGCAAGACTAGCCATCACTCTGGGGCCAACGTCCTGACTTTC; cdr3_aa: CASKTSHHSGANVLTF; cdr3_length: 16; j_call: TRBJ2-6; v_call: TRBV10-2; clone_size: NA; d_call: TRBD2
cdr3_nt: TGTGCCTGGAGTGTACTGGGCTTCGGGGAGCTGTTTTTT; cdr3_aa: CAWSVLGFGELFF; cdr3_length: 13; j_call: TRBJ2-2; v_call: TRBV30; clone_size: NA; d_call: NA
cdr3_nt: TGCGCCAGCAGTGATAAGACAGGGGGCACCTACAATGAGCAGTTCTTC; cdr3_aa: CASSDKTGGTYNEQFF; cdr3_length: 16; j_call: TRBJ2-1; v_call: TRBV10-1; clone_size: NA; d_call: TRBD1
cdr3_nt: TGCAGTGCTAGTGCGGGGGGCGCGAGAACTGAAGCTTTCTTT; cdr3_aa: CSASAGGARTEAFF; cdr3_length: 14; j_call: TRBJ1-1; v_call: TRBV20-1; clone_size: NA; d_call: NA
cdr3_nt: TGTGCCAGCAGTTTATATGCCCTCCCGACAGGCAATCAGCCCCAGCATTTT; cdr3_aa: CASSLYALPTGNQPQHF; cdr3_length: 17; j_call: TRBJ1-5; v_call: TRBV27; clone_size: NA; d_call: NA
cdr3_nt: TGTGCCAGCAGCCAAGGAATCTATGGCTACACCTTC; cdr3_aa: CASSQGIYGYTF; cdr3_length: 12; j_call: TRBJ1-2; v_call: TRBV3-1/TRBV3-2; clone_size: NA; d_call: NA
cdr3_nt: TGTGCTAGTGGTTTGGTACTCGGACAGGGCTCCTACAATGAGCAGTTCTTC; cdr3_aa: CASGLVLGQGSYNEQFF; cdr3_length: 17; j_call: TRBJ2-1; v_call: TRBV12-5; clone_size: NA; d_call: TRBD1
cdr3_nt: TGTGCCGGATCCGTGGGACTAGCGCGTTACAATGAGCAGTTCTTC; cdr3_aa: CAGSVGLARYNEQFF; cdr3_length: 15; j_call: TRBJ2-1; v_call: TRBV2; clone_size: NA; d_call: TRBD2
cdr3_nt: TGTGCCAGCAGCTATTTCACAGGGACAGGGGGCGAAGAAGAGACCCAGTACTTC; cdr3_aa: CASSYFTGTGGEEETQYF; cdr3_length: 18; j_call: TRBJ2-5; v_call: TRBV3-1/TRBV3-2; clone_size: NA; d_call: TRBD1
cdr3_nt: TGTGCCAGCAGCTTAAAGCTAGCGGGGACGCTTTACGAGCAGTACTTC; cdr3_aa: CASSLKLAGTLYEQYF; cdr3_length: 16; j_call: TRBJ2-7; v_call: TRBV11-2; clone_size: NA; d_call: TRBD2
cdr3_nt: TGCGCCAGCAGCCAAGGTTCGAGTCCACCCCTCCACTTT; cdr3_aa: CASSQGSSPPLHF; cdr3_length: 13; j_call: TRBJ1-6; v_call: TRBV4-1; clone_size: NA; d_call: NA
cdr3_nt: TGTGCCAGCAGTTACTTCCTAGCTCGAGAGCAGTACTTC; cdr3_aa: CASSYFLAREQYF; cdr3_length: 13; j_call: TRBJ2-7; v_call: TRBV6-2/TRBV6-3; clone_size: NA; d_call: NA
cdr3_nt: TGTGCCAGCAGTTTATCCGACAATGAGCAGTTCTTC; cdr3_aa: CASSLSDNEQFF; cdr3_length: 12; j_call: TRBJ2-1; v_call: TRBV28; clone_size: NA; d_call: NA
cdr3_nt: TGCAGTGCTAGTTTAACAGATTACTATGGCTACACCTTC; cdr3_aa: CSASLTDYYGYTF; cdr3_length: 13; j_call: TRBJ1-2; v_call: TRBV20-1; clone_size: NA; d_call: NA
cdr3_nt: TGTGCCAGCAGCCAAGGTCCCCTAGCGGGAATGGAGACCCAGTACTTC; cdr3_aa: CASSQGPLAGMETQYF; cdr3_length: 16; j_call: TRBJ2-5; v_call: TRBV3-1/TRBV3-2; clone_size: NA; d_call: TRBD2
cdr3_nt: TGCAGTGGGCAAGCAGATTCTAACACTGAAGCTTTCTTT; cdr3_aa: CSGQADSNTEAFF; cdr3_length: 13; j_call: TRBJ1-1; v_call: TRBV29-1; clone_size: NA; d_call: NA
cdr3_nt: TGCGCCAGCAGTGCCCGTTTGGAAGAAAAACTGTTTTTT; cdr3_aa: CASSARLEEKLFF; cdr3_length: 13; j_call: TRBJ1-4; v_call: TRBV10-1; clone_size: NA; d_call: NA
cdr3_nt: TGTGCCAGCAGTGACAGGGGGAGAGGGACGGATACGCAGTATTTT; cdr3_aa: CASSDRGRGTDTQYF; cdr3_length: 15; j_call: TRBJ2-3; v_call: TRBV6-1; clone_size: NA; d_call: TRBD1
cdr3_nt: TGTGCCAGCAGCTTAGCTAGTACCTATGGCTACACCTTC; cdr3_aa: CASSLASTYGYTF; cdr3_length: 13; j_call: TRBJ1-2; v_call: TRBV7-9; clone_size: NA; d_call: NA
cdr3_nt: TGTGCCAGCAGCTTGGACTCGAACACCGGGGAGCTGTTTTTT; cdr3_aa: CASSLDSNTGELFF; cdr3_length: 14; j_call: TRBJ2-2; v_call: TRBV5-4; clone_size: NA; d_call: NA
cdr3_nt: TGTGCCAGTAGTATAGGCCAGGGCGCTCAGCCCCAGCATTTT; cdr3_aa: CASSIGQGAQPQHF; cdr3_length: 14; j_call: TRBJ1-5; v_call: TRBV19; clone_size: NA; d_call: NA
cdr3_nt: TGTGCCAGCAGCCTGGGACAGGGGGCCTATGGCTACACCTTC; cdr3_aa: CASSLGQGAYGYTF; cdr3_length: 14; j_call: TRBJ1-2; v_call: TRBV6-5; clone_size: NA; d_call: TRBD1
cdr3_nt: TGTGCCAGCAGCGCCAAGACAGGGTCGGGGGCCAACGTCCTGACTTTC; cdr3_aa: CASSAKTGSGANVLTF; cdr3_length: 16; j_call: TRBJ2-6; v_call: TRBV5-6; clone_size: NA; d_call: TRBD1
cdr3_nt: TGCGCCAGCAGCTTGGCGGGACAAGAGGGGTCACCCCTCCACTTT; cdr3_aa: CASSLAGQEGSPLHF; cdr3_length: 15; j_call: TRBJ1-6; v_call: TRBV5-1; clone_size: NA; d_call: NA
cdr3_nt: TGTGCTAGCAGCCCCCGTGCTGGGACAGGGCTCACCGGGGAGCTGTTTTTT; cdr3_aa: CASSPRAGTGLTGELFF; cdr3_length: 17; j_call: TRBJ2-2; v_call: TRBV7-7; clone_size: NA; d_call: TRBD1
cdr3_nt: TGTGCCAGCACCTTTGTTGGGGGGCCGAACACTGAAGCTTTCTTT; cdr3_aa: CASTFVGGPNTEAFF; cdr3_length: 15; j_call: TRBJ1-1; v_call: TRBV7-9; clone_size: NA; d_call: NA
cdr3_nt: TGTGCCAGCAGTCCCCCGCCAGCAACTAATGAAAAACTGTTTTTT; cdr3_aa: CASSPPPATNEKLFF; cdr3_length: 15; j_call: TRBJ1-4; v_call: TRBV6-2/TRBV6-3; clone_size: once; d_call: NA
cdr3_nt: TGCGCCAGCAGTGAGTCGAGAGGAGGGCCCCAGCATTTT; cdr3_aa: CASSESRGGPQHF; cdr3_length: 13; j_call: TRBJ1-5; v_call: TRBV10-1; clone_size: NA; d_call: NA
cdr3_nt: TGTGCCAGCAGTTTGGACCGCACCAACTCACCCCTCCACTTT; cdr3_aa: CASSLDRTNSPLHF; cdr3_length: 14; j_call: TRBJ1-6; v_call: TRBV6-5; clone_size: once; d_call: NA
cdr3_nt: TGTGCCAGCAGTTACTCTGCGGGGTGGGCTAATGAAAAACTGTTTTTT; cdr3_aa: CASSYSAGWANEKLFF; cdr3_length: 16; j_call: TRBJ1-4; v_call: TRBV6-7; clone_size: NA; d_call: NA
cdr3_nt: TGTGCTAGTGGTCGTACCGGACTAGCGGGAGATACGCAGTATTTT; cdr3_aa: CASGRTGLAGDTQYF; cdr3_length: 15; j_call: TRBJ2-3; v_call: TRBV12-5; clone_size: NA; d_call: TRBD2
cdr3_nt: TGTGCCAGCAGCTTGGAATCATCCTACAATGAGCAGTTCTTC; cdr3_aa: CASSLESSYNEQFF; cdr3_length: 14; j_call: TRBJ2-1; v_call: TRBV5-4; clone_size: NA; d_call: NA